The 24 T cell receptor beta chains presented below share a single source sample, sequenced in a study of CD8 T cells in Susac syndrome. RNA was extracted with the RNeasy kit, and a quantity of about 0.45 to 1 ug was reverse transcribed using random hexamers. Each CDR3 protein gets one entry after TCRdb re-called the immunoSEQ multiplex PCR reads with MiXCR. This table has about 85,000 distinct CDR3 sequences, approximately 95% appearing once. What was sequenced was CD8+ T cells from PBMCs. Receptors were obtained from a human donor with Susac syndrome.

The chain recombines TRBV11-2 with TRBJ2-3; 8 bases are a match to TRBD2. Per germline, CDR1 SGHAT and CDR2 FQNNGV. The CDR3 is 15 residues long. With V trimmed by 1 base and J by 1 base, 1 base remained unmatched. The CDR3 DNA reads TGTGCCAGCAGCTTAGGAGCGGGAGGCACAGATACGCAGTATTTT. The encoded protein is CASSLGAGGTDTQYF.

This sequence joins TRBV4-3 and TRBJ2-2; tentatively, D is TRBD1 (6 bases). CDR3 size: 15 residues. V shed 4 bases and J shed 1 base, with 10 bases lying between them. Germline V lookup: CDR1 LGHNA, CDR2 YSLEER. CDR3 sequence reads: CASSPGAGNTGELFF. CDR3 in DNA: TGCGCCAGCAGCCCAGGGGCCGGGAACACCGGGGAGCTGTTTTTT.

The rearrangement links TRBV5-1 to TRBJ2-5, with TRBD1 as a possible D gene (6 bases). V lost 5 bases and J lost 2, with 13 bases in between. In germline, CDR1 is SGHRS, CDR2 YFSETQ. The CDR3 totals 14 residues. CDR3 sequence: CASSWTDTQETQYF. The DNA for the CDR3 is TGCGCCAGCAGTTGGACAGACACGCAAGAGACCCAGTACTTC.

The rearrangement links TRBV9 to TRBJ2-3, with D unresolved. Germline V gives CDR1 SGDLS, CDR2 YYNGEE. The V end was cut by 1 base, the J end by 3 bases, with 9 bases between. This CDR3 is built from 14 residues. The CDR3 here is CASSVLAVTDTQYF. In nucleotides, the CDR3 is TGTGCCAGCAGCGTACTGGCGGTGACAGATACGCAGTATTTT. Looking up the rest from reference TRBV9 and TRBJ2-3 gives the full variable domain: DSGVTQTPKHLITATGQRVTLRCSPRSGDLSVYWYQQSLDQGLQFLIQYYNGEERAKGNILERFSAQQFPDLHSELNLSSLELGDSALYFCASSVLAVTDTQYFGPGTRLTVL.

The chain uses TRBV9 and TRBJ2-3; TRBD1 or TRBD2 may be the D gene (6 bases each). The CDR3 totals 15 residues. CDR1 and CDR2 (germline): SGDLS, YYNGEE. The ends were cut back, 0 bases at V and 3 bases at J, with 11 bases in the middle. The DNA of the CDR3 is TGTGCCAGCAGCGTAGGGGGGGCCGTGACAGATACGCAGTATTTT. Protein product: CASSVGGAVTDTQYF.

This chain uses TRBV30 with TRBJ2-3, with 7 bases fitting TRBD1. Germline trimming cut 2 bases from V and 3 bases from J; bases unmatched to any gene: 14. Germline V gene lookup returns CDR1 GTSNPN and CDR2 SVGIG (reference sequence). This CDR3 has 17 residues. The CDR3 protein is CAWSSRTGPTRTDTQYF. CDR3 DNA: TGTGCCTGGAGTTCGAGGACAGGTCCCACGCGGACAGATACGCAGTATTTT.

The chain carries TRBV3-1 and TRBJ2-1; 10 nucleotides agree with TRBD2. V was clipped by 3 bases and J by 7 bases; unmatched bases: 3. Germline V gene sequence: CDR1 LGHDT, CDR2 YNNKEL (reference sequence). The CDR3 sequence is 14 residues long. In DNA, the CDR3 is TGTGCCAGCAGCCATACTAGCGGGATAAATGAGCAGTTCTTC. The encoded protein is CASSHTSGINEQFF.

J is TRBJ1-1 and V is TRBV29-1; 8 bases align to TRBD1. The V and J ends lost 5 bases and 8 bases, in that order; junction bases with no gene match: 10. Germline V gene data show CDR1 as SQVTM and CDR2 as ANQGSEA. The CDR3 is made up of 13 amino acids. CDR3 nucleotides: TGCAGCGTTAACGTCCCGGGACAGGTAGAAGCTTTCTTT. The encoded protein is CSVNVPGQVEAFF.

The chain is built from TRBV29-1 and TRBJ2-1, with 9 bases lining up with TRBD1. Trimming cost V 8 bases and J 7 bases; bases outside gene matches: 12. The germline CDR1 and CDR2 sequences are SQVTM and ANQGSEA. The CDR3 sequence is 14 residues long. CDR3 DNA sequence: TGCAGCTCCGACCCAGGGACAGGGAAGAATGAGCAGTTCTTC. Its translation is CSSDPGTGKNEQFF.

V usage is TRBV6-2 or TRBV6-3 and J usage is TRBJ1-2; the D gene is possibly TRBD1 (5 bases). Between the trimmed V and J ends, which lost 0 bases and 6 bases, there was a span of 20 bases. Germline CDR1 and CDR2: MNHEY and SVGEGT. This CDR3 has 17 amino acids. CDR3: CASSYSLNGGGLDGYTF. The CDR3 DNA reads TGTGCCAGCAGTTACTCGCTCAACGGGGGGGGACTCGATGGCTACACCTTC.

J is TRBJ2-7 and V is TRBV20-1; TRBD2 matches 10 bases. Germline V gives CDR1 DFQATT, CDR2 SNEGSKA (reference sequence). Trimming at V came to 0 bases and at J to 4 bases, leaving 0 bases not matched to a gene. The CDR3 is 13 amino acids. In DNA form, the CDR3 reads TGCAGTGCTAGAGAAGCGGGAGGGTACGAGCAGTACTTC. This gives the protein CSAREAGGYEQYF.

CDR3 loop: CASSPWDGYTF. The CDR3 DNA is TGTGCCAGCAGTCCTTGGGATGGCTACACCTTC. J is TRBJ1-2 and V is TRBV2, with D unclear. Germline V gene lookup returns CDR1 SNHLY and CDR2 FYNNEI. There are 11 residues in the CDR3. The V end was cut by 5 bases, the J end by 6 bases, with 7 bases between. The full variable domain, its missing parts supplied by reference TRBV2 and TRBJ1-2, is EPEVTQTPSHQVTQMGQEVILRCVPISNHLYFYWYRQILGQKVEFLVSFYNNEISEKSEIFDDQFSVERPDGSNFTLKIRSTKLEDSAMYFCASSPWDGYTFGSGTRLTVV.

The chain couples TRBV28 to TRBJ2-6, with TRBD1 identical over 7 bases. Trimming took 4 bases from V and 0 from J; bases not matched to a gene: 3. CDR1 and CDR2 from the germline V gene are MDHEN and SYDVKM. The CDR3 has 16 residues. The CDR3 reads CASSSGDSSGANVLTF. Here the CDR3 DNA reads TGTGCCAGCAGTTCCGGGGACAGCTCTGGGGCCAACGTCCTGACTTTC.

This clonotype was detected only a few times. V gene TRBV27 combines with J gene TRBJ2-3; D is ambiguous. Trimming took off 6 bases at V and 2 bases at J, with 3 bases between the two ends. Germline V gives CDR1 MNHEY, CDR2 SMNVEV (reference sequence). This CDR3 spans 11 amino acids. This CDR3 reads CASRDTDTQYF. The CDR3, as DNA: TGTGCCAGCAGGGACACAGATACGCAGTATTTT.

There are a few counts of this clonotype. The genes are TRBV9 and TRBJ2-7; 9 bases map to TRBD2. This CDR3 is 14 amino acids long. After removal of 3 bases from V and 2 bases from J, the junction contained 3 bases not matched to a gene. The germline CDR1 and CDR2 sequences are SGDLS and YYNGEE. Written as DNA, the CDR3 is TGTGCCAGCAGCGCACTAGCGGGTACCTACGAGCAGTACTTC. Protein: CASSALAGTYEQYF.

The count of this clonotype is one. V and J are TRBV29-1 and TRBJ1-1, with D hard to call. The V gene's germline CDR1 is SQVTM and CDR2 ANQGSEA. Trimming cost V 5 bases and J 5 bases, with 9 bases left between them. The CDR3 runs 11 residues. The CDR3 sequence: CSVIPLTEAFF. Written as DNA, the CDR3 is TGCAGCGTTATACCCCTTACTGAAGCTTTCTTT.

The chain is built from TRBV29-1 and TRBJ2-7; D uncertain. V was cut by 5 bases and J by 0 bases, with 11 bases left in between. The CDR3 loop spans 13 amino acids. Germline V gives CDR1 SQVTM, CDR2 ANQGSEA. This CDR3 reads CSVYWGSSYEQYF. CDR3 nucleotides: TGCAGCGTTTACTGGGGAAGCTCCTACGAGCAGTACTTC.

This chain joins TRBV20-1 and TRBJ1-1; 7 positions match TRBD1. This CDR3 spans 14 amino acids. Germline V gene sequence: CDR1 DFQATT, CDR2 SNEGSKA (reference sequence). CDR3 sequence (DNA): TGCAGCGCCGGGACAGTCCCCTCCGCTGCCGAAGCTTTCTTT. Translation: CSAGTVPSAAEAFF.

The J gene is TRBJ1-5, the V gene TRBV12-3 or TRBV12-4; D is uncertain. The CDR3 contains 11 residues. The V gene lost 6 bases and the J gene lost 9 bases, with 9 bases spanning the gap. The CDR3: CASSDWGPQHF. The CDR3 DNA reads TGTGCCAGCAGCGACTGGGGGCCCCAGCATTTT.

The rearrangement uses TRBV29-1 and TRBJ2-3; the D gene is possibly TRBD1 (5 bases). Germline V gives CDR1 SQVTM, CDR2 ANQGSEA. CDR3 length: 14 amino acids. V shed 3 bases and J shed 2 bases, with 12 bases lying between them. Here the CDR3 DNA reads TGCAGCGTTGAGCAGGGCTATCCCACAGATACGCAGTATTTT. Protein sequence: CSVEQGYPTDTQYF.

The chain links TRBV18 to TRBJ2-7; TRBD1 or TRBD2 may be the D gene (5 bases each). CDR3 length: 12 amino acids. Germline CDR1 is KGHSH and CDR2 is LQKENI. Between the trimmed V and J ends, which lost 7 bases and 0 bases, there was a span of 7 bases. Written as DNA, the CDR3 is TGTGCCAGCTGGGGGAGCTCCTACGAGCAGTACTTC. Protein: CASWGSSYEQYF.

This clonotype was counted once. The chain carries TRBV7-8 and TRBJ2-5; D remains unclear. Deletions cut 0 bases from V and 5 bases from J, with 7 bases between. The germline CDR1 and CDR2 sequences are SGHVS and FQNEAQ. The CDR3 spans 13 residues. As DNA, the CDR3 is TGTGCCAGCAGCTTAGCCCCGGCGGAGACCCAGTACTTC. It specifies CASSLAPAETQYF.

The chain carries TRBV6-5 and TRBJ1-4; a possible D gene is TRBD1 (5 bases). Deletions cut 2 bases from V and 8 bases from J, with 21 bases between. In germline, CDR1 is MNHEY, CDR2 SVGAGI. CDR3 length: 17 residues. DNA for the CDR3: TGTGCCAGCAGTTACCTTGCTCGACCTGGGGGAACAGAAAAACTGTTTTTT. It encodes CASSYLARPGGTEKLFF.

The V gene is TRBV4-1, the J gene TRBJ2-1; D uncertain. Germline assignment: CDR1 MGHRA and CDR2 YSYEKL. This CDR3 spans 13 amino acids. The V and J ends lost 2 bases and 9 bases respectively, with 11 bases between them. This CDR3 reads CASSQYGETEQFF. The CDR3, as DNA: TGCGCCAGCAGCCAATATGGGGAAACTGAGCAGTTCTTC.